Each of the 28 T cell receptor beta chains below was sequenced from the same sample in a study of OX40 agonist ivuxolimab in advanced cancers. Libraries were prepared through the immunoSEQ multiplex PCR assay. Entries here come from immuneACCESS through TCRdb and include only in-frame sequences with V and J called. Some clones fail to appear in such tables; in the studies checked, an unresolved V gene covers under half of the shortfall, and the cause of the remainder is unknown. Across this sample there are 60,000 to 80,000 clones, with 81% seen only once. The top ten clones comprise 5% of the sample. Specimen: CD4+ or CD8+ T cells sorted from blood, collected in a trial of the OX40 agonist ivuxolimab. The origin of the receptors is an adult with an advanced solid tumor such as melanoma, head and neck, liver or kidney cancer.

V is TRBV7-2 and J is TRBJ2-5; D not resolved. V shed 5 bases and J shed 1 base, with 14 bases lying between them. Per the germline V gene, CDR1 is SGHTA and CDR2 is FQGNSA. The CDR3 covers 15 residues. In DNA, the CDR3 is TGTGCCAGCAGCGTAGGGTGGGCAGCCCAAGAGACCCAGTACTTC. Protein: CASSVGWAAQETQYF.

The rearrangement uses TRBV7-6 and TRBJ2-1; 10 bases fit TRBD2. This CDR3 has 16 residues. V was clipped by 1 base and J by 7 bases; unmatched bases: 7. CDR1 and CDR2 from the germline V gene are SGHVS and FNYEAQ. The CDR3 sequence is CASSLEVAGGNNEQFF. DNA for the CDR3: TGTGCCAGCAGCTTAGAAGTAGCGGGAGGCAATAATGAGCAGTTCTTC.

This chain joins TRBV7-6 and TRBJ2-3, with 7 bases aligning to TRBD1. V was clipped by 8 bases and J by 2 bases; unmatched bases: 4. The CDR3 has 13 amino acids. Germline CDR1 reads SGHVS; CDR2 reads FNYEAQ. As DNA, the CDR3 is TGTGCCAGCTCGGGGACAGTCACAGATACGCAGTATTTT. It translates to CASSGTVTDTQYF.

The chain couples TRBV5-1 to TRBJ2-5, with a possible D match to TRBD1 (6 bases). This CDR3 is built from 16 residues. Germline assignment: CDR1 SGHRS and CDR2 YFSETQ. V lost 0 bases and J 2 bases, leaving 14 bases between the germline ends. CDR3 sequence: CASSLGGQLGQETQYF. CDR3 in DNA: TGCGCCAGCAGCTTGGGAGGACAGCTCGGACAAGAGACCCAGTACTTC.

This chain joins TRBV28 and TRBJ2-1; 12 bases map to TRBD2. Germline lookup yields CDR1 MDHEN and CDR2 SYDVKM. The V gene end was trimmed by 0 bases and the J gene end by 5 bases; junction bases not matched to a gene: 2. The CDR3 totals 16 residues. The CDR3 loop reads CASSLWTSGSHNEQFF. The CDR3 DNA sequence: TGTGCCAGCAGTTTATGGACTAGCGGGAGCCACAATGAGCAGTTCTTC. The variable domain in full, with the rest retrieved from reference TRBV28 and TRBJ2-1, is DVKVTQSSRYLVKRTGEKVFLECVQDMDHENMFWYRQDPGLGLRLIYFSYDVKMKEKGDIPEGYSVSREKKERFSLILESASTNQTSMYLCASSLWTSGSHNEQFFGPGTRLTVL.

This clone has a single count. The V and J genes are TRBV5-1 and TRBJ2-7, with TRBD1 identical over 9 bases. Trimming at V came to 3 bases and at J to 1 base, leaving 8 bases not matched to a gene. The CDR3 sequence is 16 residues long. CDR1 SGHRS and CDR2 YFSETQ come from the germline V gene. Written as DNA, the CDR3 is TGCGCCAGCAGCTCCGGACAGGGGTCAGGGTCCTACGAGCAGTACTTC. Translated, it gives CASSSGQGSGSYEQYF.

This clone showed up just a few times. The DNA for the CDR3 is TGTGCCAGCAGCGGTTATGGGGTTGGAAACACCATATATTTT. This codes for CASSGYGVGNTIYF. The J gene is TRBJ1-3, the V gene TRBV5-6; D is undetermined. The V gene's germline CDR1 is SGHDT and CDR2 YYEEEE. V was trimmed by 4 bases and J by 3 bases, leaving 11 bases between them. This CDR3 has 14 residues.

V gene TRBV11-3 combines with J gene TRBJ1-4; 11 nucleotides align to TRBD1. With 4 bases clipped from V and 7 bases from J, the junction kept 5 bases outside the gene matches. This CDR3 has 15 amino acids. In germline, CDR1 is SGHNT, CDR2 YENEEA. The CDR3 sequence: CASSSRTGGGEKLFF. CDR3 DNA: TGTGCCAGCAGCTCGCGGACAGGGGGCGGTGAAAAACTGTTTTTT.

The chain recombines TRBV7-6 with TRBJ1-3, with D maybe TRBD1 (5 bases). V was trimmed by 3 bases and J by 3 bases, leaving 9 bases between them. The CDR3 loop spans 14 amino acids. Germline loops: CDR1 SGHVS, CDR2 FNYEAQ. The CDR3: CASSLGRVGNTIYF. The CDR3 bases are TGTGCCAGCAGCTTGGGCAGGGTTGGAAACACCATATATTTT.

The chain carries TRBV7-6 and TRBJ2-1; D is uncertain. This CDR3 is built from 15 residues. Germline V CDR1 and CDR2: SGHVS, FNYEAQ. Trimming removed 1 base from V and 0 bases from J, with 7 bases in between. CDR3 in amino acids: CASSLGSSSYNEQFF. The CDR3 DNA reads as TGTGCCAGCAGCTTAGGTTCCTCCTCCTACAATGAGCAGTTCTTC.

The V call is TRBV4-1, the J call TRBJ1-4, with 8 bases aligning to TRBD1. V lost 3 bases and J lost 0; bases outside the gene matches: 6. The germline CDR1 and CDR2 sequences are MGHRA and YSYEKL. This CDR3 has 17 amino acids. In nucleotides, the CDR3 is TGCGCCAGCAGCCATCTAACAGGGGGTGCAACTAATGAAAAACTGTTTTTT. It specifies CASSHLTGGATNEKLFF.

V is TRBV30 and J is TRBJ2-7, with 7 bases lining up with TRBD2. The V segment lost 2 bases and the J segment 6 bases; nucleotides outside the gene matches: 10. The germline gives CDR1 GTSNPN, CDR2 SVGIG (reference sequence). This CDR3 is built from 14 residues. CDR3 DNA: TGTGCCTGGAGTAGACCGGGACTAAGGGGCGAGCAGTACTTC. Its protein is CAWSRPGLRGEQYF.

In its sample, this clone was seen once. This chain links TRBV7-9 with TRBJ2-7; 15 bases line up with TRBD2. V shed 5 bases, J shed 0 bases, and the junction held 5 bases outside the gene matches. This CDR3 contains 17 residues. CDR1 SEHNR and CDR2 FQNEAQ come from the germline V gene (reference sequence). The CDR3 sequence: CASSTGTSGRSSYEQYF. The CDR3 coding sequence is TGTGCCAGCAGCACTGGGACTAGCGGGAGGAGCTCCTACGAGCAGTACTTC.

The CDR3 is CASSLGGSGRYETQYF. The CDR3 nucleotides are TGCGCCAGCAGCTTGGGTGGTAGCGGGAGGTATGAGACCCAGTACTTC. J is TRBJ2-5 and V is TRBV5-1; 10 bases map to TRBD2. V trimming: 0 bases; J trimming: 5 bases; junction bases outside the gene matches: 7. Germline CDR1 is SGHRS and CDR2 is YFSETQ. The CDR3 sequence is 16 residues long.

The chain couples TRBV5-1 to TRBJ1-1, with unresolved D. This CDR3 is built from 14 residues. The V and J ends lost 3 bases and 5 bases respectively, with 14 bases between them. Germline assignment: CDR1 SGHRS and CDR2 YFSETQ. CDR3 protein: CASSSERLVTEAFF. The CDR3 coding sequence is TGCGCCAGCAGCTCTGAAAGGCTAGTGACTGAAGCTTTCTTT.

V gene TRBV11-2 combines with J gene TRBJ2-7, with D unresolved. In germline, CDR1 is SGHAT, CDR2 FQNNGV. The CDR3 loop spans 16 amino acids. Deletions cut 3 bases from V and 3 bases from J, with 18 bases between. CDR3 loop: CASSFGFDANSYEQYF. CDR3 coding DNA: TGTGCCAGCAGCTTCGGGTTTGACGCCAATAGCTACGAGCAGTACTTC. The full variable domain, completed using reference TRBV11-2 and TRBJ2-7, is EAGVAQSPRYKIIEKRQSVAFWCNPISGHATLYWYQQILGQGPKLLIQFQNNGVVDDSQLPKDRFSAERLKGVDSTLKIQPAKLEDSAVYLCASSFGFDANSYEQYFGPGTRLTVT.

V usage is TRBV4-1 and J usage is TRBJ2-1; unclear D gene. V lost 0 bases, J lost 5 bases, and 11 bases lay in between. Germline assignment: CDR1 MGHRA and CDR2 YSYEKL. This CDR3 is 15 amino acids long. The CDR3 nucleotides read TGCGCCAGCAGCCAAGATCGTTACGCACACAATGAGCAGTTCTTC. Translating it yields CASSQDRYAHNEQFF.

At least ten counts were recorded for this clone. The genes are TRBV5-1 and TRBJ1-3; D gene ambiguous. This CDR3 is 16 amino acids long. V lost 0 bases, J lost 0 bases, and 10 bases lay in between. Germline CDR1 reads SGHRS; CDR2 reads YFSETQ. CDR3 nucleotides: TGCGCCAGCAGCTTGGGCTTGACACGCTCTGGAAACACCATATATTTT. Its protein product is CASSLGLTRSGNTIYF. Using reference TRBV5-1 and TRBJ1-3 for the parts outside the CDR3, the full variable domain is KAGVTQTPRYLIKTRGQQVTLSCSPISGHRSVSWYQQTPGQGLQFLFEYFSETQRNKGNFPGRFSGRQFSNSRSEMNVSTLELGDSALYLCASSLGLTRSGNTIYFGEGSWLTVV.

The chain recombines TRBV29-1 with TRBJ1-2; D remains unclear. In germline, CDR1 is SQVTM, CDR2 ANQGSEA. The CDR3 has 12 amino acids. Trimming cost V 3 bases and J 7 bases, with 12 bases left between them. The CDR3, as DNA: TGCAGCGTTGATTTTGGAGTGGGTGGCTACACCTTC. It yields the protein CSVDFGVGGYTF.

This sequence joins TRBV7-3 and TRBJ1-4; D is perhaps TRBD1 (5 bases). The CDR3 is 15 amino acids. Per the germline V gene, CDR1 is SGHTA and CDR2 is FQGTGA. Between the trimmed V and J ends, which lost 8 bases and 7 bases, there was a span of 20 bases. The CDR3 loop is CASGEGKGVFEKLFF. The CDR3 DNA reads TGTGCCAGCGGGGAGGGGAAAGGCGTTTTTGAAAAACTGTTTTTT.

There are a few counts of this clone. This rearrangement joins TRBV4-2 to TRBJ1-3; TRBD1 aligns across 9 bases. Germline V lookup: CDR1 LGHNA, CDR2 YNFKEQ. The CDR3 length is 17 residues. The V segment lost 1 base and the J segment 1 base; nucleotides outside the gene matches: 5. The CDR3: CASSQGGTGRSGNTIYF. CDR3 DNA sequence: TGTGCCAGCAGCCAAGGGGGGACAGGGCGATCTGGAAACACCATATATTTT.

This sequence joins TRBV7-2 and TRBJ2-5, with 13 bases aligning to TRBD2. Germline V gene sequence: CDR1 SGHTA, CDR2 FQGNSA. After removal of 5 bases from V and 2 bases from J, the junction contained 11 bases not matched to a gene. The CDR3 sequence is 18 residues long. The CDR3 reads CASSRVLAGGQRQETQYF. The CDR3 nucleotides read TGTGCCAGCAGCCGTGTACTAGCGGGAGGGCAGAGGCAAGAGACCCAGTACTTC. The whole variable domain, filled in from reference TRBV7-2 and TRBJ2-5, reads GAGVSQSPSNKVTEKGKDVELRCDPISGHTALYWYRQSLGQGLEFLIYFQGNSAPDKSGLPSDRFSAERTGGSVSTLTIQRTQQEDSAVYLCASSRVLAGGQRQETQYFGPGTRLLVL.

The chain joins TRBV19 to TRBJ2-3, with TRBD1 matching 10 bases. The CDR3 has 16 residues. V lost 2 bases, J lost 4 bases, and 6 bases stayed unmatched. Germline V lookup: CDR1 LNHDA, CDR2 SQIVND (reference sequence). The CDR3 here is CASSIWGQGRADTQYF. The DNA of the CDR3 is TGTGCCAGTAGTATATGGGGACAGGGGCGGGCAGATACGCAGTATTTT.

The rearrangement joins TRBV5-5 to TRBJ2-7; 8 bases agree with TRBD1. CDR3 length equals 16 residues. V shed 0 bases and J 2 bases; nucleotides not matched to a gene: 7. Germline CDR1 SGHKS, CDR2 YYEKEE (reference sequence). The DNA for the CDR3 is TGTGCCAGCAGCTTGGGACAGGGGATGGCCGCCTACGAGCAGTACTTC. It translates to CASSLGQGMAAYEQYF.

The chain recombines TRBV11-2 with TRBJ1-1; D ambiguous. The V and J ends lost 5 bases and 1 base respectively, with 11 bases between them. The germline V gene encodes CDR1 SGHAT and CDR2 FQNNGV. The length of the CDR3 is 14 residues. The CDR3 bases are TGTGCCAGCAGCAGTACAAGAAAGAACACTGAAGCTTTCTTT. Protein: CASSSTRKNTEAFF.

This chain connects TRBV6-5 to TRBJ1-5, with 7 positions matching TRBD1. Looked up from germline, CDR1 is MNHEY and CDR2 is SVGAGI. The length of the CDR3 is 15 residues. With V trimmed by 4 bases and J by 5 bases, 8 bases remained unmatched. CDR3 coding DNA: TGTGCCAGCAGTTCCACAACAGGGGTGGATCAGCCCCAGCATTTT. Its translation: CASSSTTGVDQPQHF.

The DNA for the CDR3 is TGTGCCAGCAGCTTAGCGCTCCAGACAGGGAACTACGAGCAGTACTTC. This translates into CASSLALQTGNYEQYF. This chain joins TRBV11-3 and TRBJ2-7; 7 bases are shared with TRBD1. After removal of 1 base from V and 3 bases from J, the junction contained 9 bases not matched to a gene. This CDR3 has 16 residues. Germline loops: CDR1 SGHNT, CDR2 YENEEA.

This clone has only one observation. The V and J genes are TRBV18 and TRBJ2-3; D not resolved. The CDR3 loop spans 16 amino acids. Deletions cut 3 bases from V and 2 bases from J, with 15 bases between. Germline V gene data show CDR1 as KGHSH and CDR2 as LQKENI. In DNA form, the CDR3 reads TGTGCCAGCTCACCGACTCCTCGGGCCTCCACAGATACGCAGTATTTT. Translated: CASSPTPRASTDTQYF.